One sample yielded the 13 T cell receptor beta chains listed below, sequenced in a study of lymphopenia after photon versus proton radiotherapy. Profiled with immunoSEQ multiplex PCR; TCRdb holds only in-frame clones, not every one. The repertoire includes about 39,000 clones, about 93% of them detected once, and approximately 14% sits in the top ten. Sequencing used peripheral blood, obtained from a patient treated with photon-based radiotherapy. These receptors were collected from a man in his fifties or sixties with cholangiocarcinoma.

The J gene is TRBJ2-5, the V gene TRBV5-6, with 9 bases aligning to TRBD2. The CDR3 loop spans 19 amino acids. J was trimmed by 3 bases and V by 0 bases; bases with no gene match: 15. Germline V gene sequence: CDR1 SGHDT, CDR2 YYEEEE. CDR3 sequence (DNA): TGTGCCAGCAGCTTGGCGGTAGGGTTGGCGGGGGGGCCGGAAGAGACCCAGTACTTC. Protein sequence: CASSLAVGLAGGPEETQYF.

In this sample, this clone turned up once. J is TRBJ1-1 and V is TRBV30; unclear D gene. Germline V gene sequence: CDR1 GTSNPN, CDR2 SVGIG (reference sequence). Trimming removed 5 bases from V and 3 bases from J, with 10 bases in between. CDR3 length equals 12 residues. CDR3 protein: CAWRQADTEAFF. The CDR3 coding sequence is TGTGCCTGGCGTCAAGCGGACACTGAAGCTTTCTTT.

The CDR3 DNA sequence: TGTGCCAGTAGTATTGACAGGGCGGGTGAGCAGTACTTC. Its protein product is CASSIDRAGEQYF. The chain is built from TRBV19 and TRBJ2-7; TRBD1 aligns across 7 bases. Trimming took 3 bases from V and 7 from J; bases not matched to a gene: 6. CDR1 is LNHDA, CDR2 SQIVND, per germline (reference sequence). This CDR3 has 13 residues.

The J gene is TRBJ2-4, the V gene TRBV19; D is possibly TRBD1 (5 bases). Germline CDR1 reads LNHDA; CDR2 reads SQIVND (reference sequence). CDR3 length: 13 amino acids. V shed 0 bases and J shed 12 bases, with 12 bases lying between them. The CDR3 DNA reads TGTGCCAGTAGTATAGATCTAACAGGTCCTCAGTACTTC. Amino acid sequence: CASSIDLTGPQYF.

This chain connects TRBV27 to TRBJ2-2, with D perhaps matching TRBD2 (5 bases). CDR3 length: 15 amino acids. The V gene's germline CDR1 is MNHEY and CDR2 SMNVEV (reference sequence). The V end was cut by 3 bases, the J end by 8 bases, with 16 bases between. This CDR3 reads CASSFLGKSSGELFF. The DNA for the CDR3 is TGTGCCAGCAGTTTCCTCGGGAAATCCTCAGGGGAGCTGTTTTTT.

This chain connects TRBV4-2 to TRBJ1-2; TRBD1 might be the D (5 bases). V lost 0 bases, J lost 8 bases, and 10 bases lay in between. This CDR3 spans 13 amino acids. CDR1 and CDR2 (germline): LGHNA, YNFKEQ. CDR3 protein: CASSQERDRGYTF. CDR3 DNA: TGTGCCAGCAGCCAAGAACGGGACCGAGGCTACACCTTC.

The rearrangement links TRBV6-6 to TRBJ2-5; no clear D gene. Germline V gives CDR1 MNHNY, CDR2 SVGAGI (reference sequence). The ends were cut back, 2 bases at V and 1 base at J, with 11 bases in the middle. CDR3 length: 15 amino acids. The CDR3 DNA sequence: TGTGCCAGCAGTTACAAGAAGGGAATCCAAGAGACCCAGTACTTC. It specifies CASSYKKGIQETQYF.

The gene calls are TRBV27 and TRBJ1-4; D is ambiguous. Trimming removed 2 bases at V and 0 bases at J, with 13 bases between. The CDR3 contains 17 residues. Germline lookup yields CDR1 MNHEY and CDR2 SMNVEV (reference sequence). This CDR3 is CASSLGSMGATNEKLFF. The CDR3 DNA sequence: TGTGCCAGCAGTTTAGGCAGCATGGGAGCAACTAATGAAAAACTGTTTTTT.

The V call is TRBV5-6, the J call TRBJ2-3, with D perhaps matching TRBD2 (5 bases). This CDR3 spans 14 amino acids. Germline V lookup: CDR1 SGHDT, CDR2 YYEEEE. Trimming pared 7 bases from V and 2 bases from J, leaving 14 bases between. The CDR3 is CASGSLGNTDTQYF. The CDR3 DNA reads TGTGCCAGCGGATCCCTCGGGAACACAGATACGCAGTATTTT.

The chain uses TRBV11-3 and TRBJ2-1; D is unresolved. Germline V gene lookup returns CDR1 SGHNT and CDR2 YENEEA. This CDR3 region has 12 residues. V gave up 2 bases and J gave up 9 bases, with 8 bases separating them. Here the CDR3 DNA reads TGTGCCAGCAGCTTAAGTACCAGTGAGCAGTTCTTC. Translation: CASSLSTSEQFF.

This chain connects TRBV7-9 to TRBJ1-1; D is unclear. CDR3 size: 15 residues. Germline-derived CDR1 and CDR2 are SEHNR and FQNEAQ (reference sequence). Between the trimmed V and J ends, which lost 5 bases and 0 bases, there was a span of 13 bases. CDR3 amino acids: CASSLLGGMNTEAFF. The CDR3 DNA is TGTGCCAGCAGCCTCTTGGGCGGAATGAACACTGAAGCTTTCTTT.

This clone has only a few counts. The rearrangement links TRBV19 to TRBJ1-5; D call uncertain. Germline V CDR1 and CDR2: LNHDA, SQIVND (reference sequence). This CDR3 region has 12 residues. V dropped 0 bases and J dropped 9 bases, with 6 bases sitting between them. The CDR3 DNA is TGTGCCAGTAGTATAGATCAATTGCCCCAGCATTTT. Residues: CASSIDQLPQHF.

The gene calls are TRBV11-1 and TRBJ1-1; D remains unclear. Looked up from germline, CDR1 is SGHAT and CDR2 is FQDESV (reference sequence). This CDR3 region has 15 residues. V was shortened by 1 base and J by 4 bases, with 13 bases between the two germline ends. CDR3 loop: CASSLGGPWGTEAFF. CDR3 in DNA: TGTGCCAGCAGCTTAGGTGGCCCCTGGGGCACTGAAGCTTTCTTT.